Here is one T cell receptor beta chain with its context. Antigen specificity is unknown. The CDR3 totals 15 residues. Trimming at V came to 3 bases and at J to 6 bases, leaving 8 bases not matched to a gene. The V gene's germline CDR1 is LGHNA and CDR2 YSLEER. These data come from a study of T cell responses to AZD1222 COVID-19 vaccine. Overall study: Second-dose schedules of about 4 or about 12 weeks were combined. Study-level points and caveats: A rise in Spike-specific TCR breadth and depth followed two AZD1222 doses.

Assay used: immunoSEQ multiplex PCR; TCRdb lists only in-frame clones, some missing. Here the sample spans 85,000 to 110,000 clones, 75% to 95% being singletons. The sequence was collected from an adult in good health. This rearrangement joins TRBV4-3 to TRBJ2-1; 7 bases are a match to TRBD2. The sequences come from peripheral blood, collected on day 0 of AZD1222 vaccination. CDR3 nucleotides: TGCGCCAGCAGCCAGGTTGTGGGAGGGCCCAATGAGCAGTTCTTC. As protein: CASSQVVGGPNEQFF.